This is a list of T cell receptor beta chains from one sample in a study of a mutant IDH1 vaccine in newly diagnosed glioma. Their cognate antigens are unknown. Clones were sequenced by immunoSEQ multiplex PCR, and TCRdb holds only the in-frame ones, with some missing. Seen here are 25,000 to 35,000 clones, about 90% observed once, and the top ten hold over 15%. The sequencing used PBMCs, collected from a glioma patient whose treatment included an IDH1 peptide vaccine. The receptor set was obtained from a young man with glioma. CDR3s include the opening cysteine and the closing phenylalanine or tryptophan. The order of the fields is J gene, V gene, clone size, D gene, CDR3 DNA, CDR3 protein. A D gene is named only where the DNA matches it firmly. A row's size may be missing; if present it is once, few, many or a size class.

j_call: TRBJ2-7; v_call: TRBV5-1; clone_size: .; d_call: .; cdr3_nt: TGCGCCAGCAGCTTCTCATCGGTTAACGAGCAGTACTTC; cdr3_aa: CASSFSSVNEQYF
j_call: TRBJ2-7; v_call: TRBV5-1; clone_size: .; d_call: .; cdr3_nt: TGCGCCAGCAGCTCAGGGACTCCCAGTGACGAGCAGTACTTC; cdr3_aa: CASSSGTPSDEQYF
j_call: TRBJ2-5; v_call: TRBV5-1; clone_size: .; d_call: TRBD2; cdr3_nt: TGCGCCAGCAGCCCGGGGACTAGCGGGGGCCCCCAAGAGACCCAGTACTTC; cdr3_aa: CASSPGTSGGPQETQYF
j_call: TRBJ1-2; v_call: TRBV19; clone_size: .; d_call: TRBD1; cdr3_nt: TGTGCCAGTCGGCAGGGGGCACAATATGGCTACACCTTC; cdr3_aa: CASRQGAQYGYTF
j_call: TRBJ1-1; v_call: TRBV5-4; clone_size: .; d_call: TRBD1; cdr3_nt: TGTGCCAGCGGCCAGGGGGGCACTGAAGCTTTCTTT; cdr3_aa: CASGQGGTEAFF
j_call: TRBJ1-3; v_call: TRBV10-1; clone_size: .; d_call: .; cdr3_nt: TGCGCCAGCCCTCCAGCGAAGAAGGGAAACACCATATATTTT; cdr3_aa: CASPPAKKGNTIYF
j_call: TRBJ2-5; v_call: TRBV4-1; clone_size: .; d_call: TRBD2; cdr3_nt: TGCGCCAGCAGCCGGGGGACTAGCGGTGTTCCTCAAGAGACCCAGTACTTC; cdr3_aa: CASSRGTSGVPQETQYF
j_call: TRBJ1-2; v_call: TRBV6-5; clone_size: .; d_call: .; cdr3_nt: TGTGCCAGCAGTTACGGAAGGACATCGGTTGGTGGCTACACCTTC; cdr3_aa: CASSYGRTSVGGYTF
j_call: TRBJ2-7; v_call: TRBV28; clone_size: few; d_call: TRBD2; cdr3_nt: TGTGCCAGCAGTTCCACTAGCGGGTACTCCTACGAGCAGTACTTC; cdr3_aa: CASSSTSGYSYEQYF
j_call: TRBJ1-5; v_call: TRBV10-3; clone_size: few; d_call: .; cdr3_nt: TGTGCCACCTTGGACACCATAAGAGGGGACAATCAGCCCCAGCATTTT; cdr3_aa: CATLDTIRGDNQPQHF
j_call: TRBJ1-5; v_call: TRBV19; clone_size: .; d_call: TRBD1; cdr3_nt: TGTGCCAGTAGTATAAGGGGACAGGGCGGCCAGCCCCAGCATTTT; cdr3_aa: CASSIRGQGGQPQHF
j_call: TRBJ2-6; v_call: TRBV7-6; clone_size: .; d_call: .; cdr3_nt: TGTGCCAGCAGCTTAGCCCAGGGAGCCGACTCTGGGGCCAACGTCCTGACTTTC; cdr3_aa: CASSLAQGADSGANVLTF
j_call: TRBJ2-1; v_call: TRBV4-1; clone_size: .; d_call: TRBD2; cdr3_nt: TGCGCCAGCAGCCAAGTCCGAGCGGGAGGGGATGAGCAGTTCTTC; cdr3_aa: CASSQVRAGGDEQFF
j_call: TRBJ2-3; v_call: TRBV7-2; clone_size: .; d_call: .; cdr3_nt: TGTGCCAGCAGCCGGGGCAGGTCATCTGATCCAGATACGCAGTATTTT; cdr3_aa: CASSRGRSSDPDTQYF
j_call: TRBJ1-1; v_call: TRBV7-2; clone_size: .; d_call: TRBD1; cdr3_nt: TGTGCCAGCAGGGTAGGACAGGTGCCGGACCAGGCTTTCTTT; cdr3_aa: CASRVGQVPDQAFF
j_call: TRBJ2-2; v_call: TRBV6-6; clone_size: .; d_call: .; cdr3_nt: TGTGCCAGCAGTTACTCCCCCTACACCGGGGAGCTGTTTTTT; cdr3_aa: CASSYSPYTGELFF
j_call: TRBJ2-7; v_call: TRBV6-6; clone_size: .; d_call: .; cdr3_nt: TGTGCCAGCAGCGACAGTTACGAGCAGTACTTC; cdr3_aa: CASSDSYEQYF
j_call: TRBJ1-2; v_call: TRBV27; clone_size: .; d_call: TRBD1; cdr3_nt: TGTGCCAGCAGCCCCGGGACAGGGTTAAACTATGGCTACACCTTC; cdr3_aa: CASSPGTGLNYGYTF
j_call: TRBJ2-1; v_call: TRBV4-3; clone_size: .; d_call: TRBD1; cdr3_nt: TGCGCCAGCAGCCAAGTGGACAGGGGGGACAATGAGCAGTTCTTC; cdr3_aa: CASSQVDRGDNEQFF
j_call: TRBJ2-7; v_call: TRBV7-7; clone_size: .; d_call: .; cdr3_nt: TGTGCCAGCAGCTTATCTCCCGGAGCTGAGCAGTACTTC; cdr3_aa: CASSLSPGAEQYF
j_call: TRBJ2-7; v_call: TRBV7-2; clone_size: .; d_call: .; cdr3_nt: TGTGCCAGCAGCTTACAACCCGGGGCAGGGAGAGACGAGCAGTACTTC; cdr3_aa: CASSLQPGAGRDEQYF
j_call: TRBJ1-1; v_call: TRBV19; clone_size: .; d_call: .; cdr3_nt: TGTGCCAGTAGTACCTCCGGGACCTCAAACACTGAAGCTTTCTTT; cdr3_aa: CASSTSGTSNTEAFF
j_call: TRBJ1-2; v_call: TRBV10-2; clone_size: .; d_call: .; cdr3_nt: TGCGCCACGAGTTGGTCCGATGGTGGCTACACCTTC; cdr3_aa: CATSWSDGGYTF
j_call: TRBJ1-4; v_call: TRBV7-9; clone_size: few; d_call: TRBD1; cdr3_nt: TGTGCCAGCAGCCCCCGGACAGGGATAGGCGAAAAACTGTTTTTT; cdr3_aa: CASSPRTGIGEKLFF
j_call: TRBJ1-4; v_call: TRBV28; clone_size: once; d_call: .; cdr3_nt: TGTGCCAGCAGTTTATTTGGAACAGGGACCGAGGAAAAACTGTTTTTT; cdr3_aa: CASSLFGTGTEEKLFF
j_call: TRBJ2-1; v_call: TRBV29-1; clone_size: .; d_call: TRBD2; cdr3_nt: TGCAGCGTGGGACTAGCGGGGCTCTACAATGAGCAGTTCTTC; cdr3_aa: CSVGLAGLYNEQFF
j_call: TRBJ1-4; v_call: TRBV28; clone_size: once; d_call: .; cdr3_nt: TGTGCCAGCAAGGGGAAAAAACTGTTTTTT; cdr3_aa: CASKGKKLFF
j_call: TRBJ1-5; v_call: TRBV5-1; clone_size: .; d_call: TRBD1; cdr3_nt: TGCGCCAGCAGCAGGGACAGGGTTGATCAGCCCCAGCATTTT; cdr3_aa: CASSRDRVDQPQHF
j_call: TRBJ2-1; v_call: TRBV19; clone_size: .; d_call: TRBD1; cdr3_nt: TGTGCCAGTAATCACAGGGGGAATGAGCAGTTCTTC; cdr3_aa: CASNHRGNEQFF
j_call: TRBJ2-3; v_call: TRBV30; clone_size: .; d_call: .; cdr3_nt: TGTGCCTGGGCTGTAACTAGCACAGATACGCAGTATTTT; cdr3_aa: CAWAVTSTDTQYF
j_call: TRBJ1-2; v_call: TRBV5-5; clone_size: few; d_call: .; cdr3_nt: TGTGCCAGCAGTAAGGGGACTAACTATGGCTACACCTTC; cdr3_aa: CASSKGTNYGYTF
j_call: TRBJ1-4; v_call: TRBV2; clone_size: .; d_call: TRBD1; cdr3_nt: TGTGCCAGCTGGGGCAGGGGGACTAATGAAAAACTGTTTTTT; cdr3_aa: CASWGRGTNEKLFF
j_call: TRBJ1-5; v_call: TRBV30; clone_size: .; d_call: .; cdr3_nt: TGTGCCTGGAGGGCAGGGGTCAATCAGCCCCAGCATTTT; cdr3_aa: CAWRAGVNQPQHF
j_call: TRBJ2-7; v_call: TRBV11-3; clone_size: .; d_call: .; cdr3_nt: TGTGCCAGCAGCAGGGGGGGCAGAGGCGAGCAGTACTTC; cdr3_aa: CASSRGGRGEQYF
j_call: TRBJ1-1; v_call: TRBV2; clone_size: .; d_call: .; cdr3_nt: TGTGCCAGCAGTGAGGGCCGGGGGAACACTGAAGCTTTCTTT; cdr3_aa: CASSEGRGNTEAFF
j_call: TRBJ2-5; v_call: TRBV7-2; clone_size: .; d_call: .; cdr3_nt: TGTGCCAGCAGCTTAGAGGGGACCCAGTACTTC; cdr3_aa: CASSLEGTQYF
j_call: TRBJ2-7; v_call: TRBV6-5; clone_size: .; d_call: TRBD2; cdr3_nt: TGTGCCAGCACCCCACTAGCGGGAGTTTACGAGCAGTACTTC; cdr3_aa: CASTPLAGVYEQYF
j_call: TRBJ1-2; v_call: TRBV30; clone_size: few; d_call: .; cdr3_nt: TGTGCCTGGACCCCGACAGACTACTATGGCTACACCTTC; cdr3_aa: CAWTPTDYYGYTF
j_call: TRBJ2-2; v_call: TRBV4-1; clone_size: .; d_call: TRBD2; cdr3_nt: TGCGCCAGCAGCCAAGGGTTGCGGGAGGCCGGGGAGCTGTTTTTT; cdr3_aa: CASSQGLREAGELFF
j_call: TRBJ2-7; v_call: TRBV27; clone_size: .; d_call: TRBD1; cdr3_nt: TGTGCCAGCAGTTTTGGGACAGGAGCTTACGAGCAGTACTTC; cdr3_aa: CASSFGTGAYEQYF
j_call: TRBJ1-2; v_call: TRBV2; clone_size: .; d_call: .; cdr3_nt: TGTGCCAGCAGTCCCGAATCCCTCTATGGCTACACCTTC; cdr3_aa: CASSPESLYGYTF
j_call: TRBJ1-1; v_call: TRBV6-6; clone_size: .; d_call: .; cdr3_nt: TGTGCCAGCAGGACCCTCGTGAACACTGAAGCTTTCTTT; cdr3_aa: CASRTLVNTEAFF
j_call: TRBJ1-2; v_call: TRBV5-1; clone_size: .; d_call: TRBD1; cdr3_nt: TGCGCCAGCAGGGAGAGGACAGGGGATGGCTACACCTTC; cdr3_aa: CASRERTGDGYTF
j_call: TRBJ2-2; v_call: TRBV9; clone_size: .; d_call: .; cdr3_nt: TGTGCCAGCAGCGTAGTTTATACCGGGGAGCTGTTTTTT; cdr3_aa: CASSVVYTGELFF
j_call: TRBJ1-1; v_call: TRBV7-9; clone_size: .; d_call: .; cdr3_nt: TGTGCCAGCAGCTTAGTTTTGGGCAGTGAAGCTTTCTTT; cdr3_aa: CASSLVLGSEAFF
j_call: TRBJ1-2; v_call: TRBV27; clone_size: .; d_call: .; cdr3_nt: TGTGCCAGCAGGCCCCAGGGTCTTCTGTTTTATGGCTACACCTTC; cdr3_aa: CASRPQGLLFYGYTF
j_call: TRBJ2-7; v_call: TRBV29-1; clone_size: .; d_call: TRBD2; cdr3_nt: TGCAGCGTTGAAGATAGAGCGGGAGGGCCCTACGAGCAGTACTTC; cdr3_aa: CSVEDRAGGPYEQYF
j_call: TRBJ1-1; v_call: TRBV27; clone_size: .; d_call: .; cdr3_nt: TGTGCCAGCAGTATGGGGGTTGGAAACCGCAACACTGAAGCTTTCTTT; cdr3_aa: CASSMGVGNRNTEAFF
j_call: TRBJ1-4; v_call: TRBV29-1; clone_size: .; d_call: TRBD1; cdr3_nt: TGCAGCGTGGGGGACAGACCAACTAATGAAAAACTGTTTTTT; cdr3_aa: CSVGDRPTNEKLFF
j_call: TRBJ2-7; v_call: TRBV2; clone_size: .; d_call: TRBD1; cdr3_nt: TGTGCCAGCAGTGATTGGACAGGGAGTTCCTACGAGCAGTACTTC; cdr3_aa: CASSDWTGSSYEQYF
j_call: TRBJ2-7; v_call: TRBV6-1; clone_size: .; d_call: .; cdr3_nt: TGTGCCAGCAGTTTGGGGGGATCCTACGAGCAGTACTTC; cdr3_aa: CASSLGGSYEQYF
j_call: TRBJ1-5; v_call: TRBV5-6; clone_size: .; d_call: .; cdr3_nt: TGTGCCAGCAGCTTGGCAGGGAAAGGACAGCCCCAGCATTTT; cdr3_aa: CASSLAGKGQPQHF
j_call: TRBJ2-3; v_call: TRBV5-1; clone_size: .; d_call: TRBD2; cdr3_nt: TGCGCCAGCAGCTTGGGGGTCGGGAGGGCCGGAACAGATACGCAGTATTTT; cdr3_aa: CASSLGVGRAGTDTQYF
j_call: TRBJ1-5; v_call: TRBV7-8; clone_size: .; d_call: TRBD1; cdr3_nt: TGTGCCAGCAGCTTATCGGGACAGGGGGGATACAATCAGCCCCAGCATTTT; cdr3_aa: CASSLSGQGGYNQPQHF